The 5 T cell receptor beta chains below come from one sample, sequenced in a study of beta chain features in type 1 diabetes. Isolated RNA was reverse transcribed in full, so expressed TCRB transcripts were sequenced. Generated by immunoSEQ multiplex PCR, the TCRdb table keeps only in-frame clones and is missing some. The data show a few hundred thousand clones, approximately 16% seen once. Study results and caveats: Moderate but significant shortening of TCRB CDR3s was recorded in all four CD4+ subsets from Type 1 diabetes patients.

These TCRs are of unknown antigen specificity. The sequenced sample consisted of naive CD4+ T cells from blood. All receptors derive from a man between 18 and 29 years old with type 1 diabetes.

This clone turned up a few times. The V call is TRBV28, the J call TRBJ1-3, with D maybe TRBD1 (5 bases). The CDR3 has 14 residues. Germline values: CDR1 MDHEN, CDR2 SYDVKM. Trimming pared 4 bases from V and 4 bases from J, leaving 11 bases between. For the CDR3, the DNA is TGTGCCAGCAGTTCCAGGGTGTCGGGAAACACCATATATTTT. Protein sequence: CASSSRVSGNTIYF.

This clone was counted a few times. The CDR3 region is CASSRQRTSSYNSPLHF. CDR3 coding DNA: TGTGCCAGCAGTCGACAGAGAACAAGCTCCTATAATTCACCCCTCCACTTT. This chain links TRBV27 with TRBJ1-6; possibly TRBD1 for D (5 bases). CDR1 and CDR2 (germline): MNHEY, SMNVEV (reference sequence). There are 17 residues in the CDR3. Trimming took off 5 bases at V and 0 bases at J, with 14 bases between the two ends.

This chain joins TRBV4-2 and TRBJ2-5; TRBD2 aligns across 13 bases. V shed 5 bases and J 4 bases; nucleotides not matched to a gene: 4. The CDR3 extends over 15 amino acids. Germline V gene data show CDR1 as LGHNA and CDR2 as YNFKEQ. The CDR3 loop is CASSGTSGGAETQYF. CDR3 coding DNA: TGTGCCAGCAGCGGAACTAGCGGGGGGGCAGAGACCCAGTACTTC.

This clone has more than one count but fewer than ten. CDR3 amino acids: CAMADRANTEAFF. CDR3 nucleotides: TGTGCCATGGCCGACAGGGCGAACACTGAAGCTTTCTTT. The V gene is TRBV10-3, the J gene TRBJ1-1, with 7 bases lining up with TRBD1. Germline values: CDR1 ENHRY, CDR2 SYGVKD. The CDR3 has 13 residues. Trimming took 9 bases from V and 1 from J; bases not matched to a gene: 5.

The V and J genes are TRBV28 and TRBJ2-1, with 7 bases lining up with TRBD1. This CDR3 has 13 residues. The junction had 5 bases not matched to a gene; V was cut back by 10 bases and J by 2 bases. Germline CDR1 reads MDHEN; CDR2 reads SYDVKM. CDR3 in amino acids: CATQGVTYNEQFF. CDR3 DNA sequence: TGTGCCACTCAGGGGGTGACCTACAATGAGCAGTTCTTC.